This T cell receptor (beta chain) was recorded in a study of blood T cell repertoires in COVID-19. Germline V gives CDR1 LNHDA, CDR2 SQIVND (reference sequence). This CDR3 spans 15 amino acids. Deletions cut 1 base from V and 4 bases from J, with 13 bases between. Here immunoSEQ multiplex PCR was the method, and the copy in TCRdb shows in-frame clones only, minus some. The sample shows approximately 230,000 clones, 65% to 85% of them seen only once. This clone was picked up a small number of times. This sequence was found in an elderly man with acute or convalescent COVID-19. The chain is built from TRBV19 and TRBJ2-5, with D possibly matching TRBD2 (5 bases). The specimen was peripheral blood. CDR3 DNA: TGTGCCAGTAGTATAGGAGGGTCGGAGGTAGAGACCCAGTACTTC. It specifies CASSIGGSEVETQYF.